This TCR beta chain is drawn from a study of T cell repertoires in cytomegalovirus infection. Study-wide context: In the study, CMV epitopes included recently identified HLA-C-restricted and well-studied HLA-B-restricted ones.

Looked up from germline, CDR1 is SGHVS and CDR2 is FQNEAQ. With 6 bases clipped from V and 4 bases from J, the junction kept 10 bases outside the gene matches. The CDR3 has 16 amino acids. MiXCR was run by TCRdb on the reads, yielding one entry per CDR3 protein. Of 900,000 to 950,000 distinct CDR3 sequences in the sample, more than 25% are singletons; the top ten hold roughly an eighth. This clonotype occurred many times. Antigen: not known. Findings and limits, study-wide: In two of eight donors, the top clonotype was HLA-C-restricted CMV-specific.

The rearrangement joins TRBV7-8 to TRBJ2-1, with 9 bases lining up with TRBD1. The clonotype was recovered from a human donor in good health (CMV status not recorded). Some clones in this sample may be carry-over from other donors' samples. The sample in question was cultured CD8+ T cells from PBMCs, obtained from culture after CMV antigen stimulation. The chain's CDR3 is CASSSPGQGLYNEQFF. DNA of the CDR3: TGTGCCAGCAGTTCTCCGGGACAGGGCCTATACAATGAGCAGTTCTTC.